This T cell receptor (beta chain) derives from a study of shared clonotypes between healthy human individuals (dated by TCRdb to 2020 to 2022). A note on the overall study: The cohort comprised a couple of women and a few men aged 18 to 49 years. Libraries were prepared and TCR repertoires were sequenced by different laboratories using diverse techniques, in order to increase sequencing depth and limit assay-specific biases. Each donor's leukapheresis produced roughly between roughly 0.85 and 9.5 billion PBMCs. To estimate repertoire size and how much clonotypes are shared between individuals, the study performed deep sequencing of blood TCR repertoires from about 5 healthy adults.

Using the deep immunoSEQ assay, multiplex PCR amplified TCR CDR3 regions from genomic DNA. Extracted genomic DNA from each cell subset was spread evenly across all wells of several immunoSEQ 96-well plates, with each plate serving as a replicate. For unsorted PBMC, approximately 300 ng of genomic DNA, equivalent to tens of thousands of T cell genomes, went into each replicate PCR. Ten immunoSEQ deep assay plates were used to sequence the unsorted PBMC genomic DNA. Purified libraries were measured with a Qubit 3.0 fluorometer, size-checked on a Bioanalyzer 2100, and measured again with the KAPA Library Quantification kit. Every immunoSEQ 96-well plate was sequenced on a separate single-read 150-cycle Illumina NextSeq 550 flow cell. The authors' analysis ran thus. Because the immunoSEQ output held only junctional sequences and lacked quality scores, the filtering could not match the filtering applied to full-length reads. Sequences were annotated with PyIR, a Python wrapper for IgBLAST v1.9, and V/J genes and CDR3 were assigned using IMGT germline references. Reads with weak V/J assignments (E-value above 1e-6), missing CDR3, stop codons, out-of-frame junctions, or ambiguous translated residues were removed. A V3J clonotype was defined by an identical inferred V gene, J gene, and CDR3 amino acid sequence. Percentage overlap between repertoires was computed as shared unique clonotypes divided by the size of the smaller repertoire. Richness of each repertoire was evaluated using RTK rarefaction, the Chao1 estimator, and Recon v2.1 estimates of unobserved clonotypes. The table comes from immuneACCESS by way of TCRdb, which keeps in-frame sequences with V and J called. Part of the clones is missing from these tables; in studies checked, under half for an unresolved V gene and the rest for unknown reasons. V and J calls and clone size are copied from that table; D and trimming were computed from the DNA. This sample has about 480,000 clones in its table, and 75% to 85% of those were observed once. The ten largest clones add up to 10% to 15% of the sample.

Trimming costs V 5 bases and J 0 bases, and their ends lie 10 bases apart. From a lookup of the germline V gene (reference sequence), CDR1 and CDR2 are MNHEY and SMNVEV. The CDR3 numbers 15 residues from cysteine through phenylalanine. CDR3 DNA only is kept here, 45 bases in frame from base 1. On the study overall, not on this receptor specifically: Sampling was limited to blood, and TCR repertoires in tissue likely differ from TCR repertoires in blood. Because the study included a small number of donors, the genetic and exposure-history diversity represented was limited. Based on pairwise subsampling, the degree of clonotype sharing among donors was expected to be affected by sequencing depth.

Remarks on this clone: Its antigen specificity is not known. There are no base qualities to consult, and no much larger clone falls within one base.

Donors were healthy HIV-negative adults with no recently reported acute infections or vaccinations. Every donor was a Caucasian adult residing in Nashville, Tennessee, USA. For unsorted samples, 75 million to 90 million PBMCs were counted, and genomic DNA was extracted using the QIAamp DNA Blood Mini kit. Blood was collected by leukapheresis, and PBMCs were isolated by Ficoll-Histopaque density gradient centrifugation and then cryopreserved in liquid nitrogen vapor phase. The TCR was taken from a middle-aged woman in good health. Some clones in this sample may be carry-over from other donors' samples. The rearrangement combines TRBV27 with TRBJ2-2; a weak D assignment points to TRBD1 (6 bases agree). Sequences were obtained from PBMCs. Here the CDR3 is given as CASSTRQANTGELFF. The sequence in DNA is TGTGCCAGCAGTACCCGACAGGCGAACACCGGGGAGCTGTTTTTT.